A selection of T cell receptor beta chains follows, all from one sample in a study of Ad26.COV2.S vaccination and SARS-CoV-2 variants. Measured with immunoSEQ multiplex PCR; TCRdb has only the in-frame clones, and not every one. Of hundreds of thousands of clones listed, 80% to 90% are singletons. Specimen: peripheral blood, collected in a trial of Ad26.COV2.S vaccine versus placebo. All receptors derive from a person between 18 and 65 years old who received the Ad26.COV2.S COVID-19 vaccine or a placebo. Each CDR3 is given with its conserved first and last residue. D genes are given only for firm matches. Clone sizes are given selectively: once, few, many, or a class where the clone is expanded.

TRBD2	NA	TRBV7-2	TRBJ2-7	CASSFLAGGSEQYF
NA	NA	TRBV18	TRBJ2-7	CASSPLDGTYEQYF
NA	NA	TRBV7-8	TRBJ1-2	CASSLEREYGYTF
NA	NA	TRBV29-1	TRBJ1-1	CSHRWGAGTEAFF
NA	NA	TRBV7-8	TRBJ1-5	CASSLGRQSVEPQHF
NA	NA	TRBV3-1/TRBV3-2	TRBJ2-5	CASSQEGTEETQYF
TRBD2	many	TRBV6-4	TRBJ2-1	CASSAGGGEDEQFF
TRBD2	once	TRBV5-1	TRBJ2-1	CASSLPAGGYNEQFF
NA	NA	TRBV18	TRBJ1-6	CASSPFQGSSYNSPLHF
NA	NA	TRBV9	TRBJ2-2	CASSVAKHRSFPPELFF
TRBD2	NA	TRBV2	TRBJ2-4	CASSEMGAGGPEGSHF
NA	NA	TRBV19	TRBJ1-5	CASSPLRAGQPQHF
NA	NA	TRBV6-5	TRBJ2-7	CASSDSDPRYEQYF
NA	NA	TRBV5-5	TRBJ2-2	CASSGGELFF
NA	NA	TRBV24-1	TRBJ1-1	CATSDFTGAEAFF
NA	NA	TRBV29-1	TRBJ1-3	CSVASTGTGNTIYF
TRBD1	NA	TRBV7-9	TRBJ1-2	CASSLAVGDSFRYGYTF
NA	NA	TRBV6-5	TRBJ2-7	CASSPGTQQYF
NA	NA	TRBV5-1	TRBJ2-2	CASSFRENTGELFF